This TCR beta chain was profiled in a study of blood T cells in healthy people across ages (dated by TCRdb to the mid-2010s). With respect to the entire study: In model experiments, template switching captured about one uniquely barcoded TCR beta cDNA molecule for every two T cells. Age-related changes in TCR beta repertoire diversity were measured in the study by deep sequencing normalized with unique cDNA molecular identifiers. The donors were split into four age groups: young (average approximately 16 years), middle-aged (over 35), aged (more than 60) and long-lived (roughly 88). To avoid experimental bias, donors of different ages were spread randomly across the sequencing lanes. Two additional independent replicas of 1 million unique cDNA reads from the same blood draw were analyzed for two donors (one aged 18 to 30 and one aged 80 or older).

Comment on this clonotype: Its target antigen remains unknown. The record has no base qualities; no much larger clone is one base away.

Here is what the overall study found, with its caveats: A strong correlation was found between observed TCR beta diversity and the percentage of naive T cells measured by flow cytometry. Compared with the aged group, more naive CD4+ T cells, fewer expanded clones and increased TCR diversity were shown by the long-lived group, suggesting age selection. As age increased, observed TCR beta diversity per million T cells dropped in a roughly linear way, and a significant reduction was already evident by age about 40. Bulk unsorted PBMC profiling prevented conclusive comparison of naive and antigen-experienced compartments. The CMV infection status of donors was not known, potentially confounding age-related changes in expanded clonotypes. Estimates of total diversity based on one million sequenced T cells were regarded as lower bounds and as underestimates.

Library prep was done by 5' RACE. Sequenced on an Illumina HiSeq 2500. The second PCR ran for roughly 7 to 11 cycles and used a J-beta primer mix along with a sample-barcoded 5' primer. Each TCR beta cDNA molecule received a unique molecular identifier from a template-switch 5' adaptor carrying 12 random nucleotides. At least 2.5 million CDR3-containing paired-end reads were obtained from each sample. First-strand cDNA was synthesized from all RNA with the Mint cDNA synthesis kit, primed by a TRBC-specific oligonucleotide. All cDNA was treated with uracil-DNA glycosylase and then went through a first 18-cycle PCR with the universal primers M1SS and BC2_uni_R. For the original study's pipeline: For normalization, 1 million high-quality reads, each with a distinct molecular identifier, were randomly selected from each sample. Reads with shared molecular identifiers were discarded instead of being binned into consensus sequences. MiTCR, with a Q25 quality threshold and the strictest error-elimination algorithm, was used for CDR3 identification, clonotype clustering and error correction. Lower-bound total TCR beta diversity was estimated with a nonparametric unseen species model using Euler transformation. TCRdb reprocessing: public reads trimmed at Q25 with fastp, clones called with MiXCR, in-frame beta chains kept. Each entry merges the rows of one CDR3 protein and shows their most common DNA and genes. It is TCRdb's table, rather than the study itself, that gives the V and J calls and clone size. The table for this sample lists 1.2 million to 1.5 million distinct CDR3 sequences; roughly 60% of them were counted only once. 5% to 7% of the sample is in the top ten clones.

Donors were 35 to 40 systemically healthy Caucasian individuals from Russia aged roughly 6 to 90 years. Each donor gave approximately 10 milliliters of peripheral blood, collected into EDTA-treated Vacutainer tubes. Ficoll-Paque density-gradient centrifugation was used to isolate PBMCs, with at least 7 million per sample. Total RNA, at least 6 micrograms per sample, was extracted from PBMCs with Trizol reagent. The percentages of naive CD45RAhigh/CD27high T cells were determined by flow cytometry on a PBMC aliquot from every donor. The sequence was collected from a man aged 18 to 30 in good health. Sequences were obtained from blood.

The DNA sequence is as follows: TGCAGCGTTGGAGGTGAGGAAAACGAGCAGTACTTC. It codes for CSVGGEENEQYF. Recombination linked TRBV29-1 to TRBJ2-7, with the D gene not confidently named. CDR3 length: 12 amino acids, cysteine to phenylalanine. Of the read, only the CDR3 DNA is kept; its 36 bases are in frame from base 1. CDR1 and CDR2 are read off the germline V gene as SQVTM and ANQGSEA. Trimming at the junction amounts to 4 bases on V and 5 bases on J, and the germline ends lie 12 bases apart.